Listed below are T cell receptor beta chains from one sample, sequenced in a study of T cell repertoires in cytomegalovirus infection. MiXCR, run by TCRdb on the reads, gives a single entry per CDR3 protein. This table holds about 310,000 distinct CDR3 sequences, more than 20% found once. For these receptors, no antigen is known. The source was cultured PBMCs, collected from culture after CMV antigen stimulation. The receptors here all came from a human donor in good health (CMV status not recorded). Some clones in this sample may be carry-over from other donors' samples. The CDR3 runs from the conserved cysteine through the conserved F or W. The order of the fields is V gene, clone size, D gene, J gene, CDR3 DNA, CDR3 protein. D genes are given only for firm matches. Only part of the rows carry a size: once, few, many, or a class if the clone is expanded.

V gene: TRBV30; clone size: few; D gene: TRBD2; J gene: TRBJ2-3; CDR3 DNA: TGTGCCGGGACCGGGACTAGCGGGCCACTTACGCAGTATTTT; CDR3 protein: CAGTGTSGPLTQYF
V gene: TRBV7-2; clone size: many; D gene: .; J gene: TRBJ1-1; CDR3 DNA: TGTGCCAGCAGCTTACAGGCGTGGGGCACTGAAGCTTTCTTT; CDR3 protein: CASSLQAWGTEAFF
V gene: TRBV7-2; clone size: many; D gene: .; J gene: TRBJ2-3; CDR3 DNA: TGTGCCAGCAGCTTAAACTTACGAGTGCGCACAGATACGCAGTATTTT; CDR3 protein: CASSLNLRVRTDTQYF
V gene: TRBV29-1; clone size: .; D gene: TRBD2; J gene: TRBJ2-2; CDR3 DNA: TGCAGCGTTGGGACTAGCGGGATGGACGGGGAGCTGTTTTTT; CDR3 protein: CSVGTSGMDGELFF
V gene: TRBV7-4; clone size: many; D gene: .; J gene: TRBJ1-1; CDR3 DNA: TGTGCCAGCAGCCCAGGAATAAGCGGGGGCCGCAAGGGAAACACTGAAGCTTTCTTT; CDR3 protein: CASSPGISGGRKGNTEAFF
V gene: TRBV6-1; clone size: many; D gene: .; J gene: TRBJ1-1; CDR3 DNA: TGTGCCAGCAGTGATCGGGGCGCGGACACTGAAGCTTTCTTT; CDR3 protein: CASSDRGADTEAFF
V gene: TRBV7-2; clone size: many; D gene: TRBD1; J gene: TRBJ1-3; CDR3 DNA: TGTGCCAGCAGCTTACACAGGGGGCCGGGAAACACCATATATTTT; CDR3 protein: CASSLHRGPGNTIYF
V gene: TRBV20-1; clone size: .; D gene: .; J gene: TRBJ2-1; CDR3 DNA: TGCAGTGCTAGAGACTGGTTCGGGAGTCTGAATGAGCAGTTCTTC; CDR3 protein: CSARDWFGSLNEQFF
V gene: TRBV7-9; clone size: .; D gene: .; J gene: TRBJ2-2; CDR3 DNA: TGTGCCAGCAGCGCCAAGGTGTTGTGGAGGGACACCGGGGAGCCGTTTTTT; CDR3 protein: CASSAKVLWRDTGEPFF
V gene: TRBV6-1; clone size: many; D gene: TRBD2; J gene: TRBJ2-1; CDR3 DNA: TGTGCCAGCGAAGCTAGCGGGACGAATGAGCAGTTCTTC; CDR3 protein: CASEASGTNEQFF
V gene: TRBV6-2/TRBV6-3; clone size: many; D gene: TRBD1; J gene: TRBJ1-2; CDR3 DNA: TGTGCCAGCAGGGATCCAGGGGGCGTGAATGGCTACACCTTC; CDR3 protein: CASRDPGGVNGYTF
V gene: TRBV29-1; clone size: few; D gene: .; J gene: TRBJ1-2; CDR3 DNA: TGCAGCGTTGTTCTGGACTATGGCTACACCTTC; CDR3 protein: CSVVLDYGYTF
V gene: TRBV7-2; clone size: many; D gene: .; J gene: TRBJ2-2; CDR3 DNA: TGTGCCAGCAGCTTCCACCCAGGGAGGAACACCGGGGAGCTGTTTTTT; CDR3 protein: CASSFHPGRNTGELFF
V gene: TRBV20-1; clone size: .; D gene: TRBD2; J gene: TRBJ2-2; CDR3 DNA: TGCAGTGCTTTGAGGAGGGTAGCGGGAGTGAACGGGGAGCTGTTTTTT; CDR3 protein: CSALRRVAGVNGELFF
V gene: TRBV7-2; clone size: many; D gene: .; J gene: TRBJ1-1; CDR3 DNA: TGTGCCAGCAGCTCCTCAGGACAGTTGGGATTTTTCTTT; CDR3 protein: CASSSSGQLGFFF
V gene: TRBV6-2/TRBV6-3; clone size: .; D gene: TRBD2; J gene: TRBJ2-1; CDR3 DNA: TGTGCCAGCCACGAAGTGTCTAGCGGGAGCAATGAGCAGTTCTTC; CDR3 protein: CASHEVSSGSNEQFF
V gene: TRBV10-3; clone size: .; D gene: .; J gene: TRBJ2-5; CDR3 DNA: TGTGCCATCAGTGAGTCGGGTACATCGGGGACCCAGTACTTC; CDR3 protein: CAISESGTSGTQYF
V gene: TRBV20-1; clone size: few; D gene: .; J gene: TRBJ2-2; CDR3 DNA: TGCAGTGCTAGAGATTACGGGAGGAACACCGGGGAGCTGTTTTTT; CDR3 protein: CSARDYGRNTGELFF
V gene: TRBV5-1; clone size: .; D gene: .; J gene: TRBJ2-1; CDR3 DNA: TGCGCCAGCAGGTTGGGAGCATCAGGGGTCCACGAGCAGTTCTTC; CDR3 protein: CASRLGASGVHEQFF
V gene: TRBV28; clone size: many; D gene: .; J gene: TRBJ2-4; CDR3 DNA: TGTGCCAGCACCCCGGGCAGCCTTTTCCCTCTAGCCAAAAACATTCAGTACTTC; CDR3 protein: CASTPGSLFPLAKNIQYF
V gene: TRBV12-3/TRBV12-4; clone size: .; D gene: .; J gene: TRBJ2-1; CDR3 DNA: TGTGCCAGCAGCCCGAACCCGGCGTACAATGAGCAGTTCTTC; CDR3 protein: CASSPNPAYNEQFF
V gene: TRBV7-2; clone size: few; D gene: TRBD2; J gene: TRBJ2-3; CDR3 DNA: TGTGCCAGCAGCGTAACTAGCGGGAGGGTAACAGATACGCAGTATTTT; CDR3 protein: CASSVTSGRVTDTQYF
V gene: TRBV7-6; clone size: .; D gene: .; J gene: TRBJ1-1; CDR3 DNA: TGTGCCAGCAGCTTAGTCCGGGGACCGAACACTGAAGCTTTCTTT; CDR3 protein: CASSLVRGPNTEAFF
V gene: TRBV7-2; clone size: many; D gene: .; J gene: TRBJ1-4; CDR3 DNA: TGTGCCAGCAGCTTAGAGCCAACTAATGAAAAACTGTTTTTT; CDR3 protein: CASSLEPTNEKLFF
V gene: TRBV6-2/TRBV6-3; clone size: .; D gene: .; J gene: TRBJ2-7; CDR3 DNA: TGTGCCAGCAGTTACTTGGCGGACTTCTCGCGGGGCGAGCAGTACTTC; CDR3 protein: CASSYLADFSRGEQYF
V gene: TRBV20-1; clone size: .; D gene: .; J gene: TRBJ1-5; CDR3 DNA: TGCAGTGGGACGGGGGGGGCGGGTCAGCCCCAGCATTTT; CDR3 protein: CSGTGGAGQPQHF
V gene: TRBV7-8; clone size: few; D gene: .; J gene: TRBJ1-2; CDR3 DNA: TGTGCCAGCAGCCATACCTATGGCTACACCTTC; CDR3 protein: CASSHTYGYTF
V gene: TRBV7-8; clone size: many; D gene: TRBD2; J gene: TRBJ2-1; CDR3 DNA: TGTGCCAGCAGGTCCCTAGCGGGAGCCAGCAATGAGCAGTTCTTC; CDR3 protein: CASRSLAGASNEQFF
V gene: TRBV6-1; clone size: few; D gene: .; J gene: TRBJ2-3; CDR3 DNA: TGTGCCAGCATTTTCGGATTAAGCACAGATACGCAGTATTTT; CDR3 protein: CASIFGLSTDTQYF